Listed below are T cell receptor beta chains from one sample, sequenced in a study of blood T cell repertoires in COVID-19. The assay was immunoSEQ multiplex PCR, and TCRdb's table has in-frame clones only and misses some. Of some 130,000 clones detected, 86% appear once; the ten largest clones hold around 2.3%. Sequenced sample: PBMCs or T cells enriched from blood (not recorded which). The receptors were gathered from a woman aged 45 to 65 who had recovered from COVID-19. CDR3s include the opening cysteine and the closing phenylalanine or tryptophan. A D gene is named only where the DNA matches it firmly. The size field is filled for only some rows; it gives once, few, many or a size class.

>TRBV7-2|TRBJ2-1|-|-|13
TGTGCCAGCAGTCTACTAGCCCCCAATGAGCAGTTCTTC
CASSLLAPNEQFF
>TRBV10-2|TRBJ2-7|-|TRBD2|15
TGCGCCAGCAGTGATCCTAGCGGGGCCTCCTACGAGCAGTACTTC
CASSDPSGASYEQYF
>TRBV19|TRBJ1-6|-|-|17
TGTGCCAGTAGTATAGTGGGGGCTCAGGGTCAGGATTCACCCCTCCACTTT
CASSIVGAQGQDSPLHF
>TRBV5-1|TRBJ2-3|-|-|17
TGCGCCAGCAGCTCGGGGGGCAGCGGTACTAGCACAGATACGCAGTATTTT
CASSSGGSGTSTDTQYF
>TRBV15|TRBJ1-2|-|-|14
TGTGCCACCAGCAGAGATAACAGGCACTATGGCTACACCTTC
CATSRDNRHYGYTF
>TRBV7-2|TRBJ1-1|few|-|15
TGTGCCAGCAGCTTAGCAGGGGATAGGAACACTGAAGCTTTCTTT
CASSLAGDRNTEAFF
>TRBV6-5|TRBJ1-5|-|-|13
TGTGCCAGCAGGATCCGGGACACTTCGCCCCAGCATTTT
CASRIRDTSPQHF
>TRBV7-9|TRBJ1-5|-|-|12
TGTGCCAGCACCCTGGCCGATCAGCCCCAGCATTTT
CASTLADQPQHF
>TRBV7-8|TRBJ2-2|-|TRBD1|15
TGTGCCAGCAGCCCGCGACAGGGGGACACCGGGGAGCTGTTTTTT
CASSPRQGDTGELFF
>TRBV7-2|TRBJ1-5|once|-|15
TGTGCCAGCAGCGAGGGGACAAACCTCAATCAGCCCCAGCATTTT
CASSEGTNLNQPQHF
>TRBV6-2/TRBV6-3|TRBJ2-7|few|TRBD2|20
TGTGCCAGCAGTCCCCCGTTCGGGGGCGGGTCTAGCGGGGGTTCCTACGAGCAGTACTTC
CASSPPFGGGSSGGSYEQYF
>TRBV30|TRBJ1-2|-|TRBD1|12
TGTGCCTGGGACAGGGGAGTTCTTGGCTACACCTTC
CAWDRGVLGYTF
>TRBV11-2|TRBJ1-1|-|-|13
TGTGCCAGCAGCCCCTTTCCGGGGGAAGGAGCTTTCTTT
CASSPFPGEGAFF
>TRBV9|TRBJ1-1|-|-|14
TGTGCCAGCAGCGACGGCGGGGGAAACACTGAAGCTTTCTTT
CASSDGGGNTEAFF
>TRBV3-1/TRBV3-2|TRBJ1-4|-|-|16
TGTGCCAGCAGCCACCCACGGGGGGGAACTAATGAAAAACTGTTTTTT
CASSHPRGGTNEKLFF
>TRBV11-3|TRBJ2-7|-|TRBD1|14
TGTGCCAGCAACAACCGGGACAGGGGTTACGAGCAGTACTTC
CASNNRDRGYEQYF